This T cell receptor beta chain was obtained from a study of human T cells and chemical hapten exposure. Study-wide points: The presence of alopecia in the donors means their immune response may differ from healthy people's.

The library tagged individual cDNA molecules with unique molecular identifiers. TCRdb reprocessed the RACE reads via MiXCR and lists one record per CDR3 protein. The sample has around 250,000 distinct CDR3 sequences, about 8.1% seen once. The CDR3 contains 16 residues. Per the germline V gene, CDR1 is MNHEY and CDR2 is SVGAGI. V was shortened by 4 bases and J by 2 bases, with 17 bases between the two germline ends. On this clonotype itself: The antigen remains undetermined.

Noted time point: pre-sensitization, week 0. This sample's treatment: therapeutic diphenylcyclopropenone sensitization with weekly scalp DPC. Patients had alopecia, were aged 18 to 70, and were not pregnant. Here the sequenced sample was whole blood, taken in connection with sensitization to the hapten diphenylcyclopropenone (DPC). The chain carries TRBV6-5 and TRBJ1-2, with D possibly matching TRBD1 (5 bases). This sequence was found in a woman aged 40 to 49 with alopecia areata. Some clones in this sample may be carry-over from other donors' samples. The CDR3 loop reads CASSFAPGRPNYGYTF. CDR3 DNA sequence: TGTGCCAGCAGTTTCGCCCCGGGACGGCCGAACTATGGCTACACCTTC.